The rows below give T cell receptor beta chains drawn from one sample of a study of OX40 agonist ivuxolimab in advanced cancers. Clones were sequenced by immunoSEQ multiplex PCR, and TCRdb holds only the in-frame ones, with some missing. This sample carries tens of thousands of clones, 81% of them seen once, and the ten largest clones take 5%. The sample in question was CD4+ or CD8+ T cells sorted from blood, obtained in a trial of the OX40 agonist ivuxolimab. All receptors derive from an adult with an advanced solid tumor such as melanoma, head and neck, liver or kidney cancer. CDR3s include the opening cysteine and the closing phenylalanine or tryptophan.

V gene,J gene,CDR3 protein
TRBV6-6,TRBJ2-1,CASKGSQGEQFF
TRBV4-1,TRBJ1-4,CASSQDLDRKRGNEKLFF
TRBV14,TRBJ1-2,CASSQVDSQGLDGYTF
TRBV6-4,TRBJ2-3,CASSDPKISGAQYF
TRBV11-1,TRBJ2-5,CASSVGTAQETQYF
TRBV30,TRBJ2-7,CAWSVWTGLYEQYF
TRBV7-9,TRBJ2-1,CASSLGLAAYNEQFF
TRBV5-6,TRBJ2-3,CASSLWGSSTDTQYF
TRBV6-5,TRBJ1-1,CASSYLGTANTEAFF
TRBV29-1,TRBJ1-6,CSVGGQGGNSYNSPLHF
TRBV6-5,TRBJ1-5,CASSYSFLGNQPQHF
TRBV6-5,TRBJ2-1,CASSYEGAGEQFF
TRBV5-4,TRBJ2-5,CASSWGRGVQETQYF
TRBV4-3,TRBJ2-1,CASSQEPPSGSSYNEQFF
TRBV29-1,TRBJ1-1,CSASGMNTEAFF
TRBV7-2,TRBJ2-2,CASSSRLNTGELFF
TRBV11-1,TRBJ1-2,CASSRGRFEANYGYTF
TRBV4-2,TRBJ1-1,CASSPQEDTEAFF
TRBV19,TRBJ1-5,CASSIEGTGNQPQHF
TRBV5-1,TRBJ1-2,CASSGVGLPMEGYTF
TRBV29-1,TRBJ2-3,CGGGAGGSTDTQYF
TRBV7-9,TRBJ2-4,CASTPGGGRIQYF
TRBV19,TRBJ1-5,CASSSLKGGYSNQPQHF
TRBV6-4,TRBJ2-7,CASNRLVGGEQYF
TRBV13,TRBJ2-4,CASSFRTSGGATAKNIQYF
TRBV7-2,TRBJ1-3,CASSLTGDSGNTIYF
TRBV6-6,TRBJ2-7,CASSHRTGTNSYEQYF
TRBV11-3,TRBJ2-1,CASNQQGTDEQFF
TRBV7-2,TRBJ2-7,CASRGPRDIPYEQYF
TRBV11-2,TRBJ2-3,CASSLVRNLGQYF
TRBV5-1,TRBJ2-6,CASSLASVGSGANVLTF
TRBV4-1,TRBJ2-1,CASSRQAGREQFF
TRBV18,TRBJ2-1,CASSPASGNNEQFF
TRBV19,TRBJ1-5,CASSITHSLGGLNQPQHF
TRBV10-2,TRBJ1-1,CASSGQGNTEAFF
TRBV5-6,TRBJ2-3,CASTPTSGWRKINTDTQYF
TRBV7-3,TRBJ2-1,CASSSPGGDNEQFF
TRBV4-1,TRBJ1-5,CASSQEGSIYSNQPQHF
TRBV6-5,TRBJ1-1,CASSTQGTGNTEAFF
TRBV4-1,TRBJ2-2,CASSRQSRVPGELFF
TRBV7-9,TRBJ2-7,CASSLEALRGGEQYF